One TCR beta chain is described in this entry. Its cognate antigen is unknown. The entry originates in a study of cytomegalovirus exposure and HLA in healthy donors. Study background: Earlier findings included some 120 million unique TCR beta sequences obtained from about 180 million T cells.

Researchers ran the PCR with 60 Vbeta and 13 Jbeta primers. Measured with immunoSEQ multiplex PCR; TCRdb has only the in-frame clones, and not every one. The sample lists around 250,000 clones; roughly four fifths were seen once. Study results and limitations: A few CMV-associated chains proved CMV antigen-specific in vitro.

The sequence was collected from a woman aged 60 to 75 in good health and CMV-seropositive. Sequenced input: PBMCs.

The CDR3 DNA is TGTGCTAGTGGTTCCCATAGCGGGAGGGGCTCCTACAATGAGCAGTTCTTC. Translated: CASGSHSGRGSYNEQFF. The chain carries TRBV12-5 and TRBJ2-1; 11 nucleotides line up with TRBD2. The length of the CDR3 is 17 residues. The V gene's germline CDR1 is LGHNT and CDR2 FRNRAP. The V gene end was trimmed by 4 bases and the J gene end by 0 bases; junction bases not matched to a gene: 5.